This TCR beta chain was obtained from a study of blood T cell repertoires in COVID-19. V was clipped by 4 bases and J by 6 bases, with 7 bases between them. Germline CDR1 MNHEY, CDR2 SVGEGT. CDR3 size: 12 residues. Source study methods: For nucleated cells, counts were estimated from reference gene primer amplification. The table came from immunoSEQ multiplex PCR; TCRdb's copy has only in-frame clones and leaves some out. That table supplies the V and J calls and clone size; D and trimming were determined from the DNA. This sample has roughly 190,000 clones; roughly 85% occur once, and the top ten carry 20% to 25%.

The source of this sequence is a man aged 60 to 75 with active or convalescent COVID-19. The rearrangement links TRBV6-2 or TRBV6-3 to TRBJ1-5; the D is unclear. The sample was peripheral blood. The CDR3, as DNA: TGTGCCAGCAGTTTCCCGGGTCAGCCCCAGCATTTT. Its protein is CASSFPGQPQHF.